A selection of T cell receptor beta chains follows, all from one sample in a study of T cell changes during pregnancy in multiple sclerosis. Assay used: immunoSEQ multiplex PCR; TCRdb lists only in-frame clones, some missing. The sample holds fewer than 75,000 clones, 75% to 95% seen once. Sequenced here: peripheral blood, sampled in the first trimester of pregnancy. All receptors come from a female donor with multiple sclerosis, enrolled in a pregnancy study. Both conserved end residues are part of each CDR3. Fields, in order: clone size, V gene, D gene, J gene, CDR3 DNA, CDR3 protein. The D gene is left open where the match is weak. Size is stated for part of the rows, as once, few or many counts, or as a class when the clone is expanded.

NA	TRBV7-2	TRBD2	TRBJ2-7	TGTGCCAGCAGCTTAGTCGGGGGGAACGAGCAGTACTTC	CASSLVGGNEQYF
NA	TRBV29-1	NA	TRBJ2-5	TGCAGCGTTGCAACAACGGGCGGAGGGGAGACCCAGTACTTC	CSVATTGGGETQYF
NA	TRBV9	NA	TRBJ2-2	TGTGCCAGCAGCGTGACAGGGAACACCGGGGAGCTGTTTTTT	CASSVTGNTGELFF
once	TRBV5-1	NA	TRBJ1-1	TGCGCCAGCAGCTCCATGGCGGGTCCGAACACTGAAGCTTTCTTT	CASSSMAGPNTEAFF
NA	TRBV30	TRBD1	TRBJ1-5	TGTGCCTGGAGTCGGGACAGGGCAAGCAATCAGCCCCAGCATTTT	CAWSRDRASNQPQHF
once	TRBV5-4	TRBD2	TRBJ2-1	TGTGCCAGCAGCGCGCCGCGGGGCGGGGGAAGGGGCAATGAGCAGTTCTTC	CASSAPRGGGRGNEQFF
NA	TRBV5-1	NA	TRBJ1-2	TGCGCCAGCAAAGGGGTGGGTTTTTATGGCTACACCTTC	CASKGVGFYGYTF
NA	TRBV2	NA	TRBJ2-3	TGTGCCAGCAGTAGCGAGGGCACAGATACGCAGTATTTT	CASSSEGTDTQYF
once	TRBV5-1	NA	TRBJ2-1	TGCGCCAGCAGCCCTAGAGAGGATGAGCAGTTCTTC	CASSPREDEQFF
NA	TRBV9	TRBD2	TRBJ2-3	TGTGCCAGCAGCTCTAGCGGGGGAGATACGCAGTATTTT	CASSSSGGDTQYF
once	TRBV7-9	NA	TRBJ2-1	TGTGCCAGCAGCTTACCCCACCCCATGAGTGAGCAGTTCTTC	CASSLPHPMSEQFF
NA	TRBV7-8	NA	TRBJ2-7	TGTGCCAGCAGCCCACTTACAGGGAGTGTCCCGTCCGAGCAGTACTTC	CASSPLTGSVPSEQYF
NA	TRBV7-6	TRBD2	TRBJ2-3	TGTGCCAGCAGCTTAACAGCGGGGAACACAGATACGCAGTATTTT	CASSLTAGNTDTQYF
NA	TRBV27	TRBD1	TRBJ2-2	TGTGCCAGCAGAGACAGGGTGGGGAACACCGGGGAGCTGTTTTTT	CASRDRVGNTGELFF
NA	TRBV5-4	TRBD1	TRBJ1-5	TGTGCCAGCAGCCAAGACAGGGGGCAGGGTCAGCCCCAGCATTTT	CASSQDRGQGQPQHF
NA	TRBV7-2	NA	TRBJ2-5	TGTGCCAGCACCCTGGGAGACCGGGTGGCCCAGTACTTC	CASTLGDRVAQYF
NA	TRBV7-9	NA	TRBJ2-7	TGTGCCAGCAGCTCCGGCCCAGAGGGGGCCTACGAGCAGTACTTC	CASSSGPEGAYEQYF
once	TRBV19	NA	TRBJ1-2	TGTGCCAGTAGTCCAACGACAGTGGGCTATGGCTACACCTTC	CASSPTTVGYGYTF
few	TRBV30	TRBD1	TRBJ1-1	TGTGCCTGGTTAGACAGGGGGGCTGAAGCTTTCTTT	CAWLDRGAEAFF
NA	TRBV13	TRBD1	TRBJ2-7	TGTGCCAGCAGCCAACGGACAGGGGGAGGCGAGCAGTACTTC	CASSQRTGGGEQYF
NA	TRBV19	NA	TRBJ1-5	TGTGCCAGTAGTATGGAGCAGGGCCCTCAGCCCCAGCATTTT	CASSMEQGPQPQHF
NA	TRBV30	TRBD2	TRBJ2-1	TGTGCCTGGACTCGGGGGGGGATGAGGAATGAGCAGTTCTTC	CAWTRGGMRNEQFF
few	TRBV9	NA	TRBJ1-6	TGTGCCAGCGGCAGGGACACACATAATTCACCCCTCCACTTT	CASGRDTHNSPLHF
NA	TRBV6-5	TRBD1	TRBJ2-1	TGTGCCAGCAGCAGCTATGGGACAGGCTACAATGAGCAGTTCTTC	CASSSYGTGYNEQFF
NA	TRBV28	NA	TRBJ2-5	TGTGCCAGCAAACGACCCGGGGAGGGGGAAAAGACCCAGTACTTC	CASKRPGEGEKTQYF
NA	TRBV6-1	TRBD1	TRBJ1-2	TGTGCCAGCAGTGAAATGGGACAGGTGTATGTGGGCTACACCTTC	CASSEMGQVYVGYTF
NA	TRBV5-1	NA	TRBJ2-7	TGCGCCAGCAGCTTCAAACAGGCCTACGAGCAGTACTTC	CASSFKQAYEQYF
NA	TRBV10-3	TRBD1	TRBJ1-1	TGTGCCATCAGTGCCCGGGACAGCTTGACGAACACTGAAGCTTTCTTT	CAISARDSLTNTEAFF
NA	TRBV19	TRBD2	TRBJ2-1	TGTGCCAGTAGTATTTCTAGCGGGATCCACAATGAGCAGTTCTTC	CASSISSGIHNEQFF
NA	TRBV28	NA	TRBJ2-3	TGTGCCAGCAGTTATAGCCGGACAGATACGCAGTATTTT	CASSYSRTDTQYF
NA	TRBV7-3	TRBD1	TRBJ2-1	TGTGCCAGCAGCCCTTACTCCAGGGGGTTATCCTACAATGAGCAGTTCTTC	CASSPYSRGLSYNEQFF
once	TRBV6-1	TRBD1	TRBJ2-2	TGTGCCAGCAGGGACAGGGTGACCACCGGGGAGCTGTTTTTT	CASRDRVTTGELFF
NA	TRBV30	TRBD2	TRBJ2-1	TGTGCCTGGAGTACGAAGCGGGAGCCGGGGAATGAGCAGTTCTTC	CAWSTKREPGNEQFF
once	TRBV11-3	NA	TRBJ1-1	TGTGCCAGCAGCTTTGGGAGAAACACTGAAGCTTTCTTT	CASSFGRNTEAFF
once	TRBV10-3	NA	TRBJ2-3	TGTGCCATCAGTAGCGGACTGTCCACAGATACGCAGTATTTT	CAISSGLSTDTQYF
NA	TRBV5-6	NA	TRBJ2-7	TGTGCCAGCAGCTCGAGCAGGGACGAGCAGTACTTC	CASSSSRDEQYF
NA	TRBV28	NA	TRBJ1-3	TGTGCCACTAGACAGGCCGCCGGAAACACCATATATTTT	CATRQAAGNTIYF
NA	TRBV2	NA	TRBJ2-2	TGTGCCAGCAGCCTAGGGACTGCTAACGCCGGGGAGCTGTTTTTT	CASSLGTANAGELFF
NA	TRBV7-6	TRBD1	TRBJ2-1	TGTGCCAGCAGCGCCGGACAGGTTGGGCGCTACAATGAGCAGTTCTTC	CASSAGQVGRYNEQFF
once	TRBV6-1	NA	TRBJ1-5	TGTGCCAGCAGGCCAGGGGAGAGTCAGCCCCAGCATTTT	CASRPGESQPQHF
NA	TRBV5-1	TRBD2	TRBJ2-1	TGCGCCAGCAGCTTGGCCGTAGCGGGAGGGCCCTCGGATGAGCAGTTCTTC	CASSLAVAGGPSDEQFF
NA	TRBV5-1	NA	TRBJ1-5	TGCGCCAGCAGCTTGGCCGGGTCTAGCAATCAGCCCCAGCATTTT	CASSLAGSSNQPQHF
NA	TRBV7-3	NA	TRBJ2-2	TGTGCCAGCAGCTTCCCCGACAGGACCGGGGAGCTGTTTTTT	CASSFPDRTGELFF
NA	TRBV9	NA	TRBJ1-4	TGTGCCAGCAGCGTAGCGGAGGGAGGCGAAAAACTGTTTTTT	CASSVAEGGEKLFF
NA	TRBV6-6	NA	TRBJ1-2	TGTGCCAGCAGTTACTTCCCAGGGGACTATGGCTACACCTTC	CASSYFPGDYGYTF
NA	TRBV7-2	NA	TRBJ2-7	TGTGCCAGCAGCCCCCGAGGCGTAGGGAGCCCGCAGTACTTC	CASSPRGVGSPQYF
NA	TRBV19	TRBD1	TRBJ2-2	TGTGCCAGTCAAGACAGGGCCGACGGGGAGCTGTTTTTT	CASQDRADGELFF
NA	TRBV7-6	TRBD1	TRBJ1-1	TGTGCCAGCAGCTTAGAAGCCGGGACAGGGGCCCACCTGACCGAAGCTTTCTTT	CASSLEAGTGAHLTEAFF
few	TRBV5-1	TRBD1	TRBJ1-2	TGCGCCAGCAGCTTGAATAATCCCGGGACAGGGGGTGGCTACACCTTC	CASSLNNPGTGGGYTF